This entry is about one T cell receptor beta chain. Its target is unknown. The PCR employed 60 Vbeta primers together with 13 Jbeta primers. Profiling relied on immunoSEQ multiplex PCR, and the TCRdb table lists in-frame clones only, not all of them. This sample has approximately 170,000 clones, with 70% to 75% found just once. The data stem from a study of cytomegalovirus exposure and HLA in healthy donors. Study outcomes and limitations: Excluded were some V segments that proved indistinguishable, including TRBV6-2 and TRBV6-3.

The CDR3 is made up of 15 amino acids. Germline V CDR1 and CDR2: WSHSY, SAAADI. V dropped 4 bases and J dropped 4; count of bases not matched to a gene: 5. Sequencing was carried out using PBMCs. The clonotype originates from a young man in good health and CMV-seropositive. V usage is TRBV10-2 and J usage is TRBJ2-3; TRBD2 matches 10 bases. CDR3 in amino acids: CASSGTSGTSDTQYF. The CDR3 nucleotides are TGCGCCAGCAGTGGGACTAGCGGAACCTCAGATACGCAGTATTTT.